This T cell receptor (beta chain) is drawn from a study of CD8+CD57+ T cells in acquired aplastic anemia. All patients picked for sequencing had shown, by flow cytometry, an expansion of CD8+CD57+ cells. Looked up from germline, CDR1 is MNHEY and CDR2 is SVGEGT. This CDR3 region has 16 residues. V lost 6 bases and J lost 1; bases outside the gene matches: 6. The template for TCR beta VDJ and CDR3 sequence profiling was genomic DNA. TCRdb re-derived calls from the reads in MiXCR, one entry per CDR3 protein. The repertoire has approximately 58,000 distinct CDR3 sequences, around 57% of them found once; the top ten carry 15% to 20%.

What was sequenced was sorted CD4+, CD8+, or CD8+CD57+ T cells (not recorded which) from PBMCs. This receptor was obtained from a human donor with aplastic anemia. The gene calls are TRBV6-2 or TRBV6-3 and TRBJ1-1, with 12 bases fitting TRBD1. CDR3 bases: TGTGCCAGCAGATGGGGGACAGGGGGCGCGAACACTGAAGCTTTCTTT. Protein product: CASRWGTGGANTEAFF.